These 15 T cell receptor beta chains were all obtained from the same sample, sequenced in a study of early T cells in non-severe SARS-CoV-2 infection. Each CDR3 protein gets one entry after TCRdb re-called the 5' RACE reads with MiXCR. Here the sample spans 60,000 to 65,000 distinct CDR3 sequences, roughly 9% being singletons. The source material was whole blood, sampled at baseline. The source of these receptors is an adult who was a healthcare worker with PCR-confirmed SARS-CoV-2 infection or an uninfected control (not recorded which).

There are a few counts of this clonotype. This chain uses TRBV18 with TRBJ2-1, with TRBD2 matching 7 bases. Trimming removed 5 bases from V and 14 bases from J; junction bases left unmatched: 9. The germline V gene encodes CDR1 KGHSH and CDR2 LQKENI. The CDR3 loop spans 12 amino acids. The CDR3 coding sequence is TGTGCCAGCTCATCATCCGGGAGCGGGGAGTTCTTC. This sequence encodes CASSSSGSGEFF. Variable domain in full (rest from reference TRBV18 and TRBJ2-1): NAGVMQNPRHLVRRRGQEARLRCSPMKGHSHVYWYRQLPEEGLKFMVYLQKENIIDESGMPKERFSAEFPKEGPSILRIQQVVRGDSAAYFCASSSSGSGEFFGPGTRLTVL.

This chain uses TRBV19 with TRBJ2-3; weak D call: TRBD1 (7 bases). CDR1 is LNHDA and CDR2 is SQIVND in the germline V gene (reference sequence). The CDR3 is made up of 15 amino acids. V was cut by 8 bases and J by 2 bases, with 17 bases left in between. CDR3 DNA: TGTGCCAGTGGGGACTTGGGACAGTCCACAGATACGCAGTATTTT. Translated, it gives CASGDLGQSTDTQYF. The full variable domain, its missing parts supplied by reference TRBV19 and TRBJ2-3, is DGGITQSPKYLFRKEGQNVTLSCEQNLNHDAMYWYRQDPGQGLRLIYYSQIVNDFQKGDIAEGYSVSREKKESFPLTVTSAQKNPTAFYLCASGDLGQSTDTQYFGPGTRLTVL.

There are a few counts of this clonotype. The gene calls are TRBV7-3 and TRBJ2-1, with D possibly called TRBD1 or TRBD2 (5 bases each). This CDR3 is built from 16 residues. Trimming took 2 bases from V and 10 from J, leaving 21 bases between them. Germline CDR1 reads SGHTA; CDR2 reads FQGTGA. CDR3 sequence reads: CASSLSPGPFSLEQFF. The CDR3, as DNA: TGTGCCAGCAGCTTATCCCCGGGACCATTCTCTTTGGAGCAGTTCTTC.

In this sample, this clonotype turned up a few times. The DNA for the CDR3 is TGTGCCAGCAGCCAAGATACCCAGTACAGGGAGCAGTTCTTC. It codes for CASSQDTQYREQFF. The chain recombines TRBV3-1 with TRBJ2-1; D possibly corresponds to TRBD1 (5 bases). Trimming shortened V by 0 bases and J by 10 bases, and 13 bases separated the two germline ends. The CDR3 is 14 residues long. Germline V gene data show CDR1 as LGHDT and CDR2 as YNNKEL (reference sequence).

The DNA of the CDR3 is TGTGCCAGCAATCGGGACACTTTCACTAACTATGGCTACACCTTC. This encodes CASNRDTFTNYGYTF. The chain carries TRBV2 and TRBJ1-2; possibly TRBD1 for D (6 bases). The CDR3 runs 15 residues. Trimming took 7 bases from V and 0 from J, leaving 15 bases between them. CDR1 and CDR2 (germline): SNHLY, FYNNEI.

This clonotype appeared a few times. The V call is TRBV12-3 or TRBV12-4, the J call TRBJ2-2; D remains ambiguous. V dropped 2 bases and J dropped 7 bases, with 5 bases sitting between them. The CDR3 totals 12 residues. The CDR3 nucleotides read TGTGCCAGCAGTTTAACACGCGGGGAGCTGTTTTTT. Protein sequence: CASSLTRGELFF.

In this sample, this clonotype turned up many times. This chain uses TRBV9 with TRBJ1-2; D is perhaps TRBD1 (5 bases). With 2 bases removed from V and 4 bases from J, the gap between germline ends came to 12 bases. Germline V lookup: CDR1 SGDLS, CDR2 YYNGEE. The CDR3 has 14 residues. CDR3 residues: CASSVGRETYGYTF. Here the CDR3 DNA reads TGTGCCAGCAGCGTGGGCAGGGAGACCTATGGCTACACCTTC.

This clonotype has a count of ten or more. The gene calls are TRBV7-3 and TRBJ2-1; TRBD2 aligns across 14 bases. CDR1 is SGHTA and CDR2 is FQGTGA in the germline V gene. The junction had 7 bases not matched to a gene; V was cut back by 3 bases and J by 6 bases. This CDR3 region has 17 residues. The CDR3 DNA is TGTGCCAGCAGCTTTTCCGGGACTAGCGGGAGCTCCAATGAGCAGTTCTTC. Its translation is CASSFSGTSGSSNEQFF.

By proportion, this clonotype is medium-sized. The V and J genes are TRBV7-3 and TRBJ2-3; TRBD1 matches at 7 bases. The CDR3 has 14 amino acids. Germline values: CDR1 SGHTA, CDR2 FQGTGA. The trim removed 5 bases at V and 2 bases at J, leaving 4 bases unmatched. The CDR3 is CASSGGQFTDTQYF. CDR3 in DNA: TGTGCCAGCAGCGGGGGACAGTTCACAGATACGCAGTATTTT.

The V call is TRBV19, the J call TRBJ2-1; TRBD2 aligns across 9 bases. This CDR3 comprises 18 residues. Trimming cost V 0 bases and J 6 bases; bases outside gene matches: 12. The germline gives CDR1 LNHDA, CDR2 SQIVND (reference sequence). The CDR3 bases are TGTGCCAGTAGTATAGATCTGGCTAGCGGGAATAGTCGCAATGAGCAGTTCTTC. Translation: CASSIDLASGNSRNEQFF.

The J gene is TRBJ2-7, the V gene TRBV30; D unclear. Germline assignment: CDR1 GTSNPN and CDR2 SVGIG (reference sequence). V was trimmed by 4 bases and J by 6 bases, leaving 10 bases between them. The CDR3 is 11 residues long. Here the CDR3 DNA reads TGTGCCTGGAAGTTTGACGGCGAGCAGTACTTC. The encoded protein is CAWKFDGEQYF.

V and J are TRBV10-3 and TRBJ1-1; 9 positions agree with TRBD1. The germline CDR1 and CDR2 sequences are ENHRY and SYGVKD. V shed 6 bases and J 2 bases; nucleotides not matched to a gene: 1. This CDR3 comprises 13 residues. The CDR3 protein is CAIRDRGNTEAFF. CDR3 DNA sequence: TGTGCCATCAGGGACAGGGGTAACACTGAAGCTTTCTTT.

There are many counts of this clonotype. This sequence joins TRBV21-1 and TRBJ2-1; no check of the table's D call, TRBD2, against the DNA was made. TRBV21-1 is an annotated pseudogene. The CDR3 is 13 amino acids. The CDR3 coding sequence is TGTGCCAGCAGCAAAGCCCGAGGGAATGAGCAGTTCTTC. Protein product: CASSKARGNEQFF.

The rearrangement joins TRBV25-1 to TRBJ1-2, with 7 bases identical to TRBD1. CDR1 and CDR2 from the germline V gene are MGHDK and SYGVNS. The CDR3 is 13 residues long. Losses at the gene ends were 5 bases for V and 2 bases for J; bases not matched to a gene: 2. The CDR3 sequence: CASSTGENYGYTF. The CDR3 DNA is TGTGCCAGCAGTACAGGGGAGAACTATGGCTACACCTTC.

The rearrangement links TRBV4-3 to TRBJ2-7; 7 bases line up with TRBD2. V lost 0 bases and J lost 3; bases outside the gene matches: 5. The CDR3 is 15 amino acids. CDR1 is LGHNA, CDR2 YSLEER, per germline. Here the CDR3 reads CASSQDRREFYEQYF. The CDR3 DNA follows: TGCGCCAGCAGCCAAGATCGGCGGGAGTTCTACGAGCAGTACTTC.